This T cell receptor beta chain stems from a study of cytomegalovirus exposure and HLA in healthy donors (dated by TCRdb to 2016 to 2017). Context from the whole study: An earlier analysis of about 560 of the donors reported roughly 300 Gb of sequence data and 95 million to 120 million unique TCR beta sequences obtained from 150 million to 200 million T cells. Alongside the repertoire data, information on donor age, sex, ethnicity and CMV serostatus was compiled. A later analysis re-examined previously published TCR beta repertoires from roughly 650 donors and added high-resolution HLA genotyping to investigate patterns of TCR occurrence. Roughly 320 gigabases of sequencing data and roughly 81 million unique TCR sequences made up an early release that covered approximately 620 HLA-typed donors. Along with the approximately 700-subject first cohort, a separate validation cohort of over a hundred different subjects was used. Of the roughly 400 genotyped donors, over 65% fell in the genetic ancestry cluster associated with self-reported Caucasian donors. Every repertoire in the discovery cohort had been generated on one and the same sequencing platform. The study aimed to test whether signatures of past pathogen exposure could be identified by cataloging public T cell receptors. The number of typed donors differed by locus: about 629-630 for A, B, C, DRB1 and DQB1; 500 to 550 for DQA1; 600 to 610 for DPA1; and some 430 for DPB1. In a later genetic analysis, genome-wide SNP genotypes for about three fifths of the 666 donors were used, and that subset was treated as a discovery cohort. HLA typing covered class I and class II loci at four-digit resolution. To predict cytomegalovirus infection status, the study brought together high-throughput TCR immunosequencing, statistical association of individual TCRs with disease status, and machine learning. The study used immunosequencing to profile the T cell repertoires of 600 to 850 subjects and linked those repertoires to cytomegalovirus serostatus. Among 398 genotyped donors of the cohort, an average of around 250,000 unique TCR beta nucleotide sequences was sequenced per donor, of which approximately 19% were non-productive. Rather than using new phenotypic data, the later analysis identified candidate immune exposures from TCR beta sequences and from how often those sequences occurred across donors. An earlier analysis of some 500 of the donors used high-throughput TCR beta sequencing to judge whether each TCR beta V gene segment behaved as functional or pseudogenic. Because of strong linkage in the cohort, a few DR-DQ haplotypes were treated as single units for association and clustering. Study-level results and caveats: Most TCR sequences were observed very rarely across donors, whereas some public TCRs were present in many individuals. Linkage disequilibrium might explain the correlated functional status among segregating V segments, but an unknown experimental factor could not be excluded. The authors suggested that the approach could potentially be generalized to other disease states and immunological phenotypes. The study listed 164 TCR beta chains as associated with cytomegalovirus. In vitro tests confirmed that three of the cytomegalovirus-associated TCR beta chains recognize cytomegalovirus antigens. In a later analysis, the rate of TCR association differed among HLA loci, with DRB1 alleles having the most associated TCRs and HLA-C alleles having the fewest. According to a later analysis, most CMV-associated TCR beta chains appeared to be HLA-restricted, and the HLA associations seemed to be driven largely by CMV exposure. Because HLA typing was unavailable for some donors at each locus, only the typed subset was used in association tests. Compared with the roughly 700-donor mean, donors in an Asian-associated ancestry cluster had fewer N-insertions in productive TCRs, according to a later genetic analysis. A group of highly shared sequence variants was considered likely to be a technical artifact of the sequencing pipeline. Cytomegalovirus status was reported to be diagnosed by the classifier with high specificity and sensitivity in both the original and validation cohorts. In a later analysis, several top co-occurrence clusters were reported to appear linked to parvovirus B19, influenza, CMV and Epstein-Barr virus. Because counts were too low, roughly 18 rarely observed V segments, including chromosome 9 orphons, were left out of the earlier analysis of approximately 500 of the donors. A further reported finding was that TCR beta sequences accurately predicted the HLA-A and HLA-B alleles for most subjects in the first cohort. Some IMGT-functional V segments, including TRBV6-2 and TRBV6-3, could not be distinguished by the 87-base-pair reads and were therefore excluded. At a false discovery rate of 0.05, a later analysis linked approximately 18,000 TCR beta sequences to specific HLA alleles. A later genetic analysis associated a missense DCLRE1C variant with V-gene and J-gene trimming of TCR beta chains, and an independent cohort replicated the association. In an earlier analysis of under 600 of the donors, most TCR beta V segments were observed in productive rearrangements about 90% or about 30% of the time, broadly matching IMGT annotations. In this cohort, only TCR beta chains were sequenced, and detectable features were limited by the absence of alpha or paired-chain data. Roughly uniform sequencing depth across donors was assumed in presence/absence analyses, although this assumption may not hold. When HLA alleles, especially DR and DQ, strongly co-occurred, attributing TCR associations to individual alleles was difficult. CMV serostatus was the only immune exposure information available for the cohort. In a later analysis, HLA-associated TCR beta chains showed more clonal expansion and lower generation probabilities than non-associated chains that were equally common.

This clone has a handful of counts. Its cognate antigen has yet to be identified. Base quality data are lacking; no much larger clone is found one base away. The cohort comprised some 730 healthy bone marrow donors. Cohort members were all nominally healthy when sampled, although unrecorded immune exposures were likely present. The donor tested CMV seronegative, placing the donor among the 350 to 400 seronegative members of the cohort. A peripheral blood sample was collected from each donor, and TCR beta sequencing was performed on peripheral blood mononuclear cells. The Qiagen DNeasy Blood Extraction Kit was used to extract genomic DNA from the blood cell samples. The germline V gene gives CDR1 as SNHLY and CDR2 as FYNNEI. V is clipped by 4 bases and J by 2 bases, and the sequence between their germline boundaries is 2 bases long. The CDR3, from cysteine to phenylalanine, totals 11 residues. Only the CDR3 DNA stays, 33 bases, in frame from base 1.

Library creation used the immunoSEQ multiplex PCR assay. For the multiplex PCR, a mixture combining 60 forward primers for TCR Vbeta segments and 13 reverse primers for TCR Jbeta segments was used. A multiplex PCR assay on genomic DNA amplified the CDR3 region of rearranged TCR beta genes. On the Illumina HiSeq System, the amplified TCR beta libraries were sequenced as 87-base-pair reads. Turning to the authors' computational methods: Across the 600 to 700 repertoires, a later analysis counted roughly 84 million unique TCR beta chains, around 11 million of which were shared by at least two donors. A nearest-neighbor algorithm error-corrected the raw reads and collapsed the reads into unique sequences, merging closely related sequences to remove PCR and sequencing errors. V, D and J gene segments were assigned by aligning CDR3 sequences to IMGT reference sequences. For a sequence to be retained, a match of at least six nucleotides to both a V gene segment and a J gene segment was required. Rearrangements were called productive when the CDR3 lacked stop codons and stayed in frame with V and J; all others were non-productive. Following IMGT convention, CDR3 was defined as the stretch from the second conserved V-encoded cysteine to the conserved J-encoded phenylalanine. The earlier analysis of fewer than 750 of the donors excluded sequences that lacked an unambiguous match to a single V gene segment. In an earlier analysis of 587 of the donors, V segments were called functional above 56.7% productive rearrangements and were called segregating when the between-donor standard deviation exceeded 5%. A statistical classification framework was built to diagnose cytomegalovirus status from the catalog of TCR beta chain sequences. In a later analysis, V and J genes were assigned by comparing TCR nucleotide sequences against IMGT/GENE-DB human TR gene sequences. A later analysis assigned CDR3 sequences and most-parsimonious VDJ recombination scenarios with the TCRdist pipeline. A later analysis defined each TCR beta chain by its CDR3 amino acid sequence plus V-gene family, and excluded reads lacking a unique V-gene family. As a way to deal with suspected cross-contamination and a sequencing artifact, a later analysis dropped 500 to 700 nucleotide sequences that were highly shared and had low generation probability. A later analysis calculated a clonal expansion index for each public chain from normalized within-repertoire ranks of inferred template counts. Generation probabilities in a later analysis came from a VDJ recombination model fitted to out-of-frame rearrangements, and those results were checked against IGoR. In a later analysis, TCR-TCR, TCR-HLA and TCR-CMV co-occurrence was scored with hypergeometric tests, and a repertoire-size bias correction was applied to TCR pairs. To estimate false discovery rates, a later analysis permuted the HLA or CMV assignments 20 times. In a later analysis, co-occurring TCRs were grouped using DBSCAN, and TCRdist sequence similarity was added for clustering within HLA-allele-positive subsets. Co-occurrence clustering excluded repertoires with fewer than 30,000 or more than 120,000 public chains, plus five with anomalous nucleotide sharing. Entries here come from immuneACCESS through TCRdb and include only in-frame sequences with V and J called. Some clones fail to appear in such tables; in the studies checked, an unresolved V gene covers under half of the shortfall, and the cause of the remainder is unknown. Clone size and the V and J calls come from that table; the DNA yielded D and trimming. This sample holds more than 80,000 clones; 55% to 75% were observed only once. Of the sample, 2.5% to 3% falls within the top ten clones.

The TCR was taken from a man aged 50-59 years in good health and CMV-seronegative. Specimen: PBMCs. The receptor chain draws on TRBV2 and TRBJ2-5; no confident D gene assignment can be made. The encoded CDR3 is CASSAQETQYF. The DNA reads TGTGCCAGCAGTGCTCAAGAGACCCAGTACTTC. This CDR3, with the reference TRBV2 and TRBJ2-5 proteins standing in past its ends, gives the full variable domain EPEVTQTPSHQVTQMGQEVILRCVPISNHLYFYWYRQILGQKVEFLVSFYNNEISEKSEIFDDQFSVERPDGSNFTLKIRSTKLEDSAMYFCASSAQETQYFGPGTRLLVL.